The rows below give T cell receptor beta chains drawn from one sample of a study of blood T cells in healthy people across ages. MiXCR, applied by TCRdb to the 5' RACE reads, yields one record per CDR3 protein. The data show 910,000 or so distinct CDR3 sequences, about 53% seen once. Material for sequencing was blood. These receptors all come from an older woman in good health. The CDR3 runs from the conserved cysteine through the conserved F or W. The D gene is left open where the match is weak. Not every row has a clone size; where given, it reads once, few, many or a size class.

j_call,v_call,clone_size,d_call,cdr3_aa,cdr3_nt
TRBJ2-5,TRBV20-1,-,-,CSARDLTTGRWETQYF,TGCAGTGCTAGAGATCTCACGACAGGGAGGTGGGAGACCCAGTACTTC
TRBJ2-5,TRBV9,few,TRBD2,CASSVGAGRFETQYF,TGTGCCAGCAGCGTAGGAGCGGGACGGTTTGAGACCCAGTACTTC
TRBJ1-2,TRBV28,few,-,CASRGRVGRTNYGYTF,TGTGCCAGCAGGGGTCGGGTAGGGAGAACTAACTATGGCTACACCTTC
TRBJ2-5,TRBV4-1,-,-,CASSQKEVTYNEQYF,TGCGCCAGCAGCCAGAAAGAAGTTACCTACAATGAGCAGTACTTC
TRBJ1-2,TRBV6-5,-,-,CASSYSRHRDAYGYTF,TGTGCCAGCAGTTACTCGAGGCACAGGGATGCCTATGGCTACACCTTC
TRBJ1-4,TRBV12-3/TRBV12-4,-,-,CASTAGGKGLELFF,TGTGCCAGCACAGCGGGAGGAAAGGGCTTGGAACTGTTTTTT
TRBJ1-5,TRBV7-2,few,-,CASSLSGTQNQPQHF,TGTGCCAGCAGCTTATCCGGGACACAGAATCAGCCCCAGCATTTT
TRBJ2-1,TRBV27,-,TRBD2,CASSLGTSGFSYNEQFF,TGTGCCAGCAGTTTGGGGACTAGCGGTTTCTCCTACAATGAGCAGTTCTTC
TRBJ2-3,TRBV7-6,-,-,CASSPWTDTDTQYF,TGTGCCAGCAGCCCCTGGACAGACACAGATACGCAGTATTTT
TRBJ2-1,TRBV7-9,few,-,CASKPITGKISYNEQFF,TGTGCCAGCAAGCCAATCACCGGGAAGATTTCCTACAATGAGCAGTTCTTC
TRBJ2-5,TRBV20-1,-,-,CSARSGTRWTEETQYF,TGCAGTGCTAGATCCGGGACCAGGTGGACCGAAGAGACCCAGTACTTC
TRBJ2-1,TRBV29-1,few,TRBD2,CSVGLAPNEQFF,TGCAGCGTGGGACTAGCGCCTAATGAGCAGTTCTTC
TRBJ1-5,TRBV29-1,-,TRBD1,CSATGSGNQPQHF,TGCAGCGCGACAGGGTCGGGCAATCAGCCCCAGCATTTT
TRBJ2-7,TRBV5-1,-,TRBD1,CASSAGQATHSYEQYF,TGCGCCAGCAGCGCCGGACAGGCTACCCATTCCTACGAGCAGTACTTC
TRBJ1-6,TRBV28,-,-,CASSPGWNNSPLHF,TGTGCCAGCAGTCCGGGTTGGAATAATTCACCCCTCCACTTT
TRBJ2-4,TRBV7-9,-,-,CASSLPGGGNIQYF,TGTGCCAGCAGCTTACCAGGAGGGGGAAACATTCAGTACTTC
TRBJ2-7,TRBV29-1,few,-,CSVLLNYEQYF,TGCAGCGTTTTGCTGAATTACGAGCAGTACTTC
TRBJ1-2,TRBV24-1,-,-,CATSDFPQGGYTF,TGTGCCACCAGTGATTTTCCGCAGGGTGGCTACACCTTC
TRBJ2-1,TRBV21-1,-,-,CASSKAGGASGTLAGYNEQFF,TGTGCCAGCAGCAAAGCGGGCGGTGCTAGCGGGACACTCGCGGGGTACAATGAGCAGTTCTTC
TRBJ2-7,TRBV3-1,-,-,CASSQEGGWYEQYF,TGTGCCAGCAGCCAAGAAGGAGGGTGGTACGAGCAGTACTTC
TRBJ2-7,TRBV7-2,-,-,CASVGTDKNIRYF,TGTGCCAGCGTAGGGACGGACAAAAACATTCGGTACTTC
TRBJ2-5,TRBV28,-,-,CASGEIRETQYF,TGTGCCAGCGGTGAAATACGGGAGACCCAGTACTTC
TRBJ1-1,TRBV28,-,-,CASSFWSSARKRGTEAFF,TGTGCCAGCAGTTTTTGGTCAAGCGCCCGAAAAAGGGGGACTGAAGCTTTCTTT
TRBJ2-3,TRBV29-1,few,-,CSVTATSTDTQYF,TGCAGCGTGACAGCCACTAGCACAGATACGCAGTATTTT
TRBJ2-3,TRBV6-1,-,TRBD2,CAIRTSGSPDTQYF,TGTGCCATACGGACTAGCGGGAGCCCAGATACGCAGTATTTT
TRBJ1-6,TRBV5-1,few,TRBD1,CASSLWTGKDSPLHF,TGCGCCAGCAGCTTGTGGACAGGAAAAGATTCACCCCTCCACTTT
TRBJ2-7,TRBV7-9,-,-,CASSDQGNEQYF,TGTGCCAGCAGCGATCAGGGGAACGAGCAGTACTTC
TRBJ2-7,TRBV4-3,few,-,CASSHGQNYEQYF,TGCGCCAGCAGCCATGGACAGAATTACGAGCAGTACTTC
TRBJ1-5,TRBV28,-,-,CASTLPRGSTQPQHF,TGTGCCAGTACTCTCCCGAGGGGGTCGACTCAGCCCCAGCATTTT
TRBJ1-2,TRBV28,few,TRBD1,CASSSGTGMYYGYTF,TGTGCCAGCAGCTCCGGGACAGGGATGTACTATGGCTACACCTTC
TRBJ2-1,TRBV9,-,TRBD2,CASSPQTSGVYNEQFF,TGTGCCAGCAGCCCTCAGACTAGCGGGGTCTACAATGAGCAGTTCTTC
TRBJ2-7,TRBV2,-,TRBD1,CASMTGVFYEQYF,TGTGCCAGCATGACAGGGGTTTTCTACGAGCAGTACTTC
TRBJ2-4,TRBV9,-,-,CASSVREGAVPAKNIQYF,TGTGCCAGCAGCGTCAGGGAGGGGGCTGTTCCAGCCAAAAACATTCAGTACTTC
TRBJ2-3,TRBV29-1,few,-,CSVVTLSTDTQYF,TGCAGCGTTGTTACCCTAAGCACAGATACGCAGTATTTT
TRBJ2-7,TRBV6-1,-,-,CASSEVGLYEQYF,TGTGCCAGCAGTGAGGTAGGGTTGTACGAGCAGTACTTC
TRBJ2-3,TRBV6-6,-,TRBD1,CACSSGGGIHTDTQYF,TGTGCCTGCAGTTCAGGGGGCGGAATCCACACAGATACGCAGTATTTT
TRBJ2-7,TRBV11-2,few,-,CASSLDLGSGSGYEQYF,TGTGCCAGCAGCTTAGATCTCGGGTCCGGGAGTGGCTACGAGCAGTACTTC
TRBJ2-5,TRBV10-3,-,-,CATKPAGTQETQYF,TGTGCCACCAAACCCGCAGGGACGCAAGAGACCCAGTACTTC
TRBJ2-6,TRBV28,-,TRBD1,CASKGTAASGANVLTF,TGTGCCAGCAAAGGGACAGCGGCTTCTGGGGCCAACGTCCTGACTTTC
TRBJ2-3,TRBV4-3,-,-,CASSQGILRGETDTQYF,TGCGCCAGCAGCCAGGGAATTTTGCGGGGAGAGACAGATACGCAGTATTTT
TRBJ2-7,TRBV20-1,-,TRBD2,CSAATGTRVFHEQYF,TGCAGTGCGGCAACCGGGACTAGGGTTTTCCACGAGCAGTACTTC
TRBJ1-1,TRBV7-2,-,TRBD1,CASSLGDRVRLNTEVFF,TGTGCCAGCAGCTTAGGGGACAGAGTACGCCTGAACACTGAAGTTTTCTTT
TRBJ2-6,TRBV28,few,-,CASSLDRTPPGEIYGANVLTF,TGTGCCAGCAGTTTAGATCGTACCCCCCCGGGAGAAATCTATGGGGCCAACGTCCTGACTTTC
TRBJ2-5,TRBV5-1,few,TRBD2,CASRTSGRWETQYF,TGCGCCAGCAGGACTAGCGGGAGGTGGGAGACCCAGTACTTC
TRBJ1-6,TRBV5-8,-,-,CASSHRAESSPLHF,TGTGCCAGCAGCCATCGAGCCGAGAGTTCACCCCTCCACTTT
TRBJ2-5,TRBV4-3,-,-,CASSQDESEAWETQYF,TGCGCCAGCAGCCAAGACGAGTCGGAGGCGTGGGAGACCCAGTACTTC
TRBJ2-7,TRBV20-1,few,TRBD2,CSAVPLPGLAGYEQYF,TGCAGTGCTGTACCACTACCGGGACTAGCGGGATACGAGCAGTACTTC
TRBJ1-6,TRBV5-6,few,-,CASSPGLTNSPLHF,TGTGCCAGCAGCCCGGGACTCACCAATTCACCCCTCCACTTT
TRBJ2-3,TRBV2,-,-,CARNRGFPTDTQYF,TGTGCCAGAAATCGGGGCTTCCCCACAGATACGCAGTATTTT
TRBJ2-1,TRBV4-2,-,-,CASSQEQAYNEQFF,TGTGCCAGCAGCCAAGAACAGGCGTACAATGAGCAGTTCTTC